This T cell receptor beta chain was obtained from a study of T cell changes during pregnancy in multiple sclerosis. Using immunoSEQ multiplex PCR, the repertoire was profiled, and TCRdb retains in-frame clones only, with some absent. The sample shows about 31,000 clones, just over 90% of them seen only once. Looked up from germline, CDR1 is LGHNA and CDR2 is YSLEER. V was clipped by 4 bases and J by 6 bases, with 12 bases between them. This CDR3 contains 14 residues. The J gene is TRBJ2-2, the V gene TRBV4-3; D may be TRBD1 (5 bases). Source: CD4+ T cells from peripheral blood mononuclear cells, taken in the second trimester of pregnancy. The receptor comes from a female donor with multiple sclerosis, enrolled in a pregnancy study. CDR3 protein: CASSPLIQAGELFF. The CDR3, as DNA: TGCGCCAGCAGCCCCCTCATACAGGCCGGGGAGCTGTTTTTT.